One sample yielded the 17 T cell receptor beta chains listed below, sequenced in a study of blood T cell repertoires in COVID-19. Measured with immunoSEQ multiplex PCR; TCRdb has only the in-frame clones, and not every one. The data contain 80,000 or so clones, about four fifths of them singletons. Sequencing was performed on peripheral blood. The receptors originated from a man between 60 and 75 years old with acute or convalescent COVID-19.

The chain links TRBV10-3 to TRBJ1-6; 7 nucleotides match TRBD1. CDR1 is ENHRY and CDR2 is SYGVKD in the germline V gene. V was clipped by 3 bases and J by 8 bases; unmatched bases: 7. This CDR3 contains 15 residues. CDR3 region: CAISEGGGAYSPLHF. DNA for the CDR3: TGTGCCATCAGTGAAGGAGGGGGCGCGTATTCACCCCTCCACTTT.

This clone was detected only once. The rearrangement links TRBV18 to TRBJ2-5; TRBD1 matches 7 bases. The germline V gene encodes CDR1 KGHSH and CDR2 LQKENI. CDR3 size: 12 residues. V lost 2 bases, J lost 7 bases, and 1 base stayed unmatched. The CDR3 DNA reads TGTGCCAGCTCACCAAAGGGGGCGACCCAGTACTTC. Its protein is CASSPKGATQYF.

The J gene is TRBJ2-3, the V gene TRBV10-3; D is possibly TRBD2 (7 bases). Germline CDR1 and CDR2: ENHRY and SYGVKD. The V gene lost 11 bases and the J gene lost 1 base, with 13 bases spanning the gap. This CDR3 is 13 amino acids long. The CDR3 here is CAATGGRTDTQYF. CDR3 nucleotide sequence: TGTGCCGCAACGGGGGGCCGCACAGATACGCAGTATTTT.

The chain links TRBV27 to TRBJ1-6, with D possibly matching TRBD1 (6 bases). V gave up 5 bases and J gave up 3 bases, with 20 bases separating them. The germline gives CDR1 MNHEY, CDR2 SMNVEV (reference sequence). This CDR3 has 18 residues. In DNA form, the CDR3 reads TGTGCCAGCAGTCTCGCGACAGGCGGCATTCTCTATAATTCACCCCTCCACTTT. It is translated as CASSLATGGILYNSPLHF.

The chain couples TRBV3-1 (or the pseudogene TRBV3-2) to TRBJ2-7, with TRBD1 matching over 9 bases. V was clipped by 1 base and J by 11 bases; unmatched bases: 3. Germline V gives CDR1 LGHDT, CDR2 YNNKEL (reference sequence). The CDR3 spans 12 residues. The CDR3 DNA reads TGTGCCAGCAGCCAAGGGGACAGGGAGAAGTACTTC. Translating gives CASSQGDREKYF.

This clone was recorded a few times. The V gene is TRBV6-5, the J gene TRBJ1-2; D remains ambiguous. CDR3 length equals 14 residues. Germline CDR1 and CDR2: MNHEY and SVGAGI. Trimming took 6 bases from V and 4 from J, leaving 15 bases between them. The CDR3 loop is CASRSDMFGYGYTF. The CDR3 DNA sequence: TGTGCCAGCAGATCCGATATGTTCGGCTATGGCTACACCTTC.

The chain joins TRBV5-5 to TRBJ1-6, with 11 bases identical to TRBD1. V gave up 5 bases and J gave up 5 bases; unmatched junction bases: 3. The CDR3 is 15 residues long. Germline CDR1 SGHKS, CDR2 YYEKEE (reference sequence). In DNA, the CDR3 is TGTGCCAGCAGTTGGACAGGGGGCAATAATTCACCCCTCCACTTT. This translates into CASSWTGGNNSPLHF.

The chain joins TRBV3-1 (or the pseudogene TRBV3-2) to TRBJ1-6, with D perhaps matching TRBD1 (6 bases). The CDR3 extends over 14 amino acids. V shed 3 bases and J shed 5 bases, with 8 bases lying between them. Germline CDR1 reads LGHDT; CDR2 reads YNNKEL (reference sequence). The DNA for the CDR3 is TGTGCCAGCAGCCAGGGACACGATAATTCACCCCTCCACTTT. This encodes CASSQGHDNSPLHF.

The J gene is TRBJ1-3, the V gene TRBV7-3; the D is unclear. The CDR3 extends over 15 amino acids. The germline gives CDR1 SGHTA, CDR2 FQGTGA. The V and J ends lost 6 bases and 4 bases respectively, with 16 bases between them. CDR3 region: CASSPAAGRGNTIYF. DNA for the CDR3: TGTGCCAGCAGTCCTGCAGCGGGAAGAGGAAACACCATATATTTT.

This chain joins TRBV3-1 (or the pseudogene TRBV3-2) and TRBJ2-2; TRBD2 aligns across 12 bases. V shed 4 bases, J shed 6 bases, and the junction held 6 bases outside the gene matches. Germline CDR1 and CDR2: LGHDT and YNNKEL (reference sequence). There are 16 residues in the CDR3. CDR3 amino acids: CASSRLGTSGSGELFF. CDR3 nucleotide sequence: TGTGCCAGCAGCCGGTTGGGGACTAGCGGGTCCGGGGAGCTGTTTTTT.

The chain carries TRBV28 and TRBJ2-7; tentatively, D is TRBD2 (6 bases). V was clipped by 2 bases and J by 3 bases, with 11 bases between them. From germline, CDR1 is MDHEN and CDR2 SYDVKM. The CDR3 loop spans 14 amino acids. Written as DNA, the CDR3 is TGTGCCAGCAGTTTAGGGGGGACGAACTACGAGCAGTACTTC. Encoded protein: CASSLGGTNYEQYF.

The CDR3 sequence is CASSQEGAGPNSPLHF. The CDR3 DNA reads TGCGCCAGCAGCCAAGAGGGGGCAGGGCCGAATTCACCCCTCCACTTT. This sequence joins TRBV4-1 and TRBJ1-6; TRBD1 might be the D (6 bases). The CDR3 is 16 amino acids. From germline, CDR1 is MGHRA and CDR2 YSYEKL. The V end lost 0 bases, the J end lost 7 bases, and 13 bases lay between the germline ends.

The V and J genes are TRBV28 and TRBJ1-2; 10 bases align to TRBD1. Germline CDR1 reads MDHEN; CDR2 reads SYDVKM. The junction had 10 bases not matched to a gene; V was cut back by 7 bases and J by 5 bases. CDR3 length: 15 residues. CDR3 nucleotides: TGTGCCAGCACCCTCTCGGGACAGGGGAGGTATGGCTACACCTTC. Translation gives CASTLSGQGRYGYTF.

The gene calls are TRBV6-5 and TRBJ1-1; 9 bases fit TRBD1. This CDR3 comprises 13 residues. J lost 4 bases, V lost 6 bases, and 3 bases had no gene match. The V gene's germline CDR1 is MNHEY and CDR2 SVGAGI. CDR3 nucleotides: TGTGCCAGCAGCCCGACAGGGGGCACTGAAGCTTTCTTT. Protein: CASSPTGGTEAFF.

V is TRBV19 and J is TRBJ1-2, with D possibly matching TRBD1 (6 bases). The V gene's germline CDR1 is LNHDA and CDR2 SQIVND (reference sequence). This CDR3 is 14 amino acids long. Trimming cost V 5 bases and J 5 bases, with 15 bases left between them. The CDR3 here is CASSLTGTQYGYTF. The DNA of the CDR3 is TGTGCCAGTAGTCTCACCGGGACACAATATGGCTACACCTTC.

The chain has TRBV19 and TRBJ2-1; TRBD1 might be the D (5 bases). The CDR3 is 13 residues long. The germline CDR1 and CDR2 sequences are LNHDA and SQIVND (reference sequence). Trimming cost V 7 bases and J 6 bases, with 13 bases left between them. CDR3: CASTSGHLNEQFF. The CDR3 DNA sequence: TGTGCCAGTACCTCCGGACACCTCAATGAGCAGTTCTTC.

The V gene is TRBV4-3, the J gene TRBJ2-3; D uncertain. The V end lost 0 bases, the J end lost 5 bases, and 9 bases lay between the germline ends. This CDR3 spans 14 amino acids. Germline V gene lookup returns CDR1 LGHNA and CDR2 YSLEER. CDR3 coding DNA: TGCGCCAGCAGCCAAGAGGCCCTAGGAGATACGCAGTATTTT. It codes for CASSQEALGDTQYF.